This T cell receptor beta chain derives from a study of T cell responses to AZD1222 COVID-19 vaccine. Second-dose intervals of approximately 4 or approximately 12 weeks were pooled. This table comes from immunoSEQ multiplex PCR, and its TCRdb copy is limited to in-frame clones, with some not included. Here the sample spans about 84,000 clones, approximately 86% being singletons. This CDR3 spans 15 amino acids. Germline assignment: CDR1 SGHAT and CDR2 FQNNGV. The V gene lost 2 bases and the J gene lost 2 bases, with 10 bases spanning the gap. Specimen: peripheral blood, collected 28 days after the second AZD1222 dose. The source of this sequence is an adult who received the AZD1222 COVID-19 vaccine. The chain has TRBV11-2 and TRBJ1-5; D call uncertain. CDR3 bases: TGTGCCAGCAGCTTAAGGAACGAGGGCAATCAGCCCCAGCATTTT. Encoded protein: CASSLRNEGNQPQHF.